The 22 T cell receptor beta chains below all came from one sample that was sequenced in a study of blood T cell repertoires in COVID-19. Assay used: immunoSEQ multiplex PCR; TCRdb lists only in-frame clones, some missing. The sample records some 22,000 clones, over 70% being singletons. The sample taken for sequencing was peripheral blood. The receptors derive from a man older than 75 with active or convalescent COVID-19.

The rearrangement uses TRBV7-2 and TRBJ2-3; the match to TRBD1 covers 9 bases. The CDR3 contains 15 residues. CDR1 and CDR2 from the germline V gene are SGHTA and FQGNSA. Trimming removed 5 bases from V and 4 bases from J; junction bases left unmatched: 7. The CDR3 coding sequence is TGTGCCAGCAGCCCCCGACAGGGGGGGTCAGATACGCAGTATTTT. This translates into CASSPRQGGSDTQYF.

This clone was seen more than once but under ten times. The CDR3 nucleotides read TGTGCCAGCAGGGGGCAATTAGACACTGAAGCTTTCTTT. It translates to CASRGQLDTEAFF. The chain uses TRBV6-5 and TRBJ1-1; TRBD1 is a possible D gene (5 bases). V gave up 6 bases and J gave up 3 bases, with 11 bases separating them. The CDR3 is 13 amino acids. Germline V gene lookup returns CDR1 MNHEY and CDR2 SVGAGI.

The chain employs TRBV11-2 and TRBJ2-5, with 13 bases fitting TRBD2. Germline loops: CDR1 SGHAT, CDR2 FQNNGV. V was pared by 3 bases and J by 5 bases, with 0 bases of the junction left unmatched. The CDR3 is 14 residues long. DNA for the CDR3: TGTGCCAGCAGCTTGGGACTAGCGGGGGAGACCCAGTACTTC. Encoded protein: CASSLGLAGETQYF.

V is TRBV5-8 and J is TRBJ2-2, with 14 positions matching TRBD2. With V trimmed by 3 bases and J by 1 base, 11 bases remained unmatched. Germline V gene lookup returns CDR1 SGHTS and CDR2 YDEGEE. The CDR3 is 20 residues long. The CDR3 is CASSSIGTSGSRVNTGELFF. Written as DNA, the CDR3 is TGTGCCAGCAGCTCGATCGGGACTAGCGGGAGCCGGGTGAACACCGGGGAGCTGTTTTTT.

The gene calls are TRBV5-1 and TRBJ2-7; TRBD2 agrees at 7 bases. With V trimmed by 4 bases and J by 7 bases, 11 bases remained unmatched. CDR1 and CDR2 (germline): SGHRS, YFSETQ. This CDR3 has 14 amino acids. The CDR3 sequence is CASSPVAGGLEQYF. CDR3 coding DNA: TGCGCCAGCAGCCCTGTAGCGGGTGGCCTGGAGCAGTACTTC.

This chain connects TRBV3-1 (or the pseudogene TRBV3-2) to TRBJ2-1; 10 bases map to TRBD1. Trimming cost V 2 bases and J 7 bases; bases outside gene matches: 5. From germline, CDR1 is LGHDT and CDR2 YNNKEL (reference sequence). CDR3 length: 15 amino acids. The CDR3 sequence is CASSQWDRGRNEQFF. The CDR3 DNA reads TGTGCCAGCAGCCAATGGGACAGGGGAAGGAATGAGCAGTTCTTC.

This chain joins TRBV9 and TRBJ1-6; 7 bases line up with TRBD1. The V and J ends lost 3 bases and 7 bases, in that order; junction bases with no gene match: 4. Germline V gene lookup returns CDR1 SGDLS and CDR2 YYNGEE. The CDR3 contains 14 residues. CDR3 residues: CASSADRVNSPLHF. In DNA form, the CDR3 reads TGTGCCAGCAGCGCCGACAGGGTAAATTCACCCCTCCACTTT.

CDR3 sequence (DNA): TGTGCCAGCAGCAAAACAGGGGGGCGGGAGACCCAGTACTTC. It yields the protein CASSKTGGRETQYF. The V and J genes are TRBV11-3 and TRBJ2-5, with TRBD1 identical over 8 bases. There are 14 residues in the CDR3. Germline CDR1 and CDR2: SGHNT and YENEEA. V trimming: 5 bases; J trimming: 5 bases; junction bases outside the gene matches: 7.

V and J are TRBV19 and TRBJ2-1; D might be TRBD1 (6 bases). The CDR3 is 14 residues long. CDR1 LNHDA and CDR2 SQIVND come from the germline V gene (reference sequence). V shed 6 bases and J shed 1 base, with 10 bases lying between them. The CDR3 coding sequence is TGTGCCAGTAGACAGGGTAGTTCCTACAATGAGCAGTTCTTC. Translation: CASRQGSSYNEQFF.

The chain has TRBV30 and TRBJ2-7; D is perhaps TRBD2 (6 bases). The V and J ends lost 2 bases and 9 bases respectively, with 23 bases between them. CDR1 is GTSNPN and CDR2 is SVGIG in the germline V gene (reference sequence). The CDR3 totals 15 residues. CDR3 in amino acids: CAWSRNPGLPRRQYF. In nucleotides, the CDR3 is TGTGCCTGGAGTCGCAACCCGGGACTCCCTAGGCGGCAGTACTTC.

The chain is built from TRBV5-1 and TRBJ1-5; D is unclear. Trimming removed 0 bases at V and 6 bases at J, with 13 bases between. The CDR3 is 15 residues long. Germline V gene lookup returns CDR1 SGHRS and CDR2 YFSETQ. The CDR3 region is CASSLAEGAGQPQHF. In DNA, the CDR3 is TGCGCCAGCAGCTTGGCCGAGGGAGCAGGTCAGCCCCAGCATTTT.

V and J are TRBV30 and TRBJ1-5; D may be TRBD1 (6 bases). The CDR3 length is 15 residues. Trimming removed 4 bases at V and 3 bases at J, with 16 bases between. CDR1 and CDR2 (germline): GTSNPN, SVGIG (reference sequence). The DNA of the CDR3 is TGTGCCTGGAAATCAGCGGACAGCTTCAATCAGCCCCAGCATTTT. Translation gives CAWKSADSFNQPQHF.

V is TRBV4-1 and J is TRBJ2-1; D uncertain. The length of the CDR3 is 15 residues. The germline CDR1 and CDR2 sequences are MGHRA and YSYEKL. Trimming took 5 bases from V and 0 from J, leaving 11 bases between them. CDR3 bases: TGCGCCAGCAGCTATCCAGGCAGCTCCTACAATGAGCAGTTCTTC. Encoded protein: CASSYPGSSYNEQFF.

CDR3 nucleotides: TGTGCCAGCAGCTTAAACCCCACGACGGATTTGGGGGGGTTCTTC. Translated: CASSLNPTTDLGGFF. This chain uses TRBV11-2 with TRBJ2-1; D possibly corresponds to TRBD2 (6 bases). CDR3 length equals 15 residues. Trimming took off 2 bases at V and 15 bases at J, with 23 bases between the two ends. Germline V lookup: CDR1 SGHAT, CDR2 FQNNGV.

V usage is TRBV9 and J usage is TRBJ2-3, with 11 bases aligning to TRBD2. V was pared by 3 bases and J by 3 bases, with 6 bases of the junction left unmatched. The length of the CDR3 is 16 residues. From germline, CDR1 is SGDLS and CDR2 YYNGEE. In DNA, the CDR3 is TGTGCCAGCAGCGGACCGTCTAGCGGGGGGACAGATACGCAGTATTTT. It encodes CASSGPSSGGTDTQYF.

The gene calls are TRBV5-1 and TRBJ2-1, with 7 bases identical to TRBD1. The length of the CDR3 is 15 residues. The germline V gene has CDR1 SGHRS and CDR2 YFSETQ. V trimming: 4 bases; J trimming: 3 bases; junction bases outside the gene matches: 7. The CDR3 region has the DNA TGCGCCAGCAGCCCGCGACAGGGAGACTACAATGAGCAGTTCTTC. Protein product: CASSPRQGDYNEQFF.

This clone appeared a single time. CDR3 sequence reads: CASRLDRISGNTIYF. Here the CDR3 DNA reads TGTGCCAGTAGATTGGACAGAATCTCTGGAAACACCATATATTTT. The chain has TRBV19 and TRBJ1-3; possible D gene TRBD1, 6 bases. This CDR3 has 15 residues. The germline CDR1 and CDR2 sequences are LNHDA and SQIVND (reference sequence). V gave up 6 bases and J gave up 0 bases, with 12 bases separating them.

In this sample, this clone turned up a few times. The genes are TRBV29-1 and TRBJ1-1, with a tentative D call TRBD1 (5 bases). This CDR3 contains 12 residues. V lost 7 bases and J 1 base, leaving 10 bases between the germline ends. CDR1 SQVTM and CDR2 ANQGSEA come from the germline V gene. The CDR3 loop is CSGSGWNTEAFF. The CDR3 DNA is TGCAGCGGGTCAGGGTGGAACACTGAAGCTTTCTTT.

The chain has TRBV19 and TRBJ1-3; 8 bases map to TRBD1. This CDR3 has 15 amino acids. The J segment lost 4 bases and the V segment lost 9 bases, leaving 11 bases of the junction unmatched. Germline lookup yields CDR1 LNHDA and CDR2 SQIVND (reference sequence). The CDR3 DNA reads TGTGCCAGCCATAGGACAGGGAGAGTCGGAAACACCATATATTTT. Protein product: CASHRTGRVGNTIYF. Looking up the rest from reference TRBV19 and TRBJ1-3 gives the full variable domain: DGGITQSPKYLFRKEGQNVTLSCEQNLNHDAMYWYRQDPGQGLRLIYYSQIVNDFQKGDIAEGYSVSREKKESFPLTVTSAQKNPTAFYLCASHRTGRVGNTIYFGEGSWLTVV.

This chain links TRBV7-3 with TRBJ2-7; tentative D call: TRBD2 (6 bases). The V gene's germline CDR1 is SGHTA and CDR2 FQGTGA. Trimming left V 5 bases short and J 5 bases short, with 13 bases between. The CDR3 has 13 amino acids. Here the CDR3 DNA reads TGTGCCAGCAGCCGGGGAGGCGGAGACGAGCAGTACTTC. Translation: CASSRGGGDEQYF.

In DNA, the CDR3 is TGTGCCAGCAGACTTACAGGGGCAAGCTACAATGAGCAGTTCTTC. Protein: CASRLTGASYNEQFF. The V gene is TRBV7-9, the J gene TRBJ2-1, with 7 bases identical to TRBD1. Trimming cost V 6 bases and J 3 bases; bases outside gene matches: 8. Germline V gene sequence: CDR1 SEHNR, CDR2 FQNEAQ (reference sequence). This CDR3 is 15 amino acids long.

This chain links TRBV5-8 with TRBJ1-4, with 7 positions matching TRBD1. CDR1 SGHTS and CDR2 YDEGEE come from the germline V gene. Trimming cost V 3 bases and J 4 bases; bases outside gene matches: 6. This CDR3 contains 15 residues. In DNA form, the CDR3 reads TGTGCCAGCAGCTCACGACAGGGCCTTAATGAAAAACTGTTTTTT. Amino acid sequence: CASSSRQGLNEKLFF.